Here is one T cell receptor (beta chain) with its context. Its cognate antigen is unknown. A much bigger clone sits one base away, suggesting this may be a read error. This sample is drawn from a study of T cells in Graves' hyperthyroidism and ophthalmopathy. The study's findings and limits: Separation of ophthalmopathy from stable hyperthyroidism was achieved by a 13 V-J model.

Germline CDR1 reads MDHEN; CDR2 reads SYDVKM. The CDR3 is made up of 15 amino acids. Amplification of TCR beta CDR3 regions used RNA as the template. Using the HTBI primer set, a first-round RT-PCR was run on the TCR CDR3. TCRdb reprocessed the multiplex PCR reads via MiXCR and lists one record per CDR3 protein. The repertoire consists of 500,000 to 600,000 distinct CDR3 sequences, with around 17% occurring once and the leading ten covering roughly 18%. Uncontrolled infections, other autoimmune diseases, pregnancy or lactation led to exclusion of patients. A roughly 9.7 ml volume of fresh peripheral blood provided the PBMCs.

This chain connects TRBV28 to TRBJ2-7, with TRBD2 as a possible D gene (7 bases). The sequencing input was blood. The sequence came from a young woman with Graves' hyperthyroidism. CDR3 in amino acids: CASSFKGGAPYEQCF. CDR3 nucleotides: TGTGCCAGCAGTTTCAAAGGGGGGGCCCCCTACGAGCAGTGCTTC.